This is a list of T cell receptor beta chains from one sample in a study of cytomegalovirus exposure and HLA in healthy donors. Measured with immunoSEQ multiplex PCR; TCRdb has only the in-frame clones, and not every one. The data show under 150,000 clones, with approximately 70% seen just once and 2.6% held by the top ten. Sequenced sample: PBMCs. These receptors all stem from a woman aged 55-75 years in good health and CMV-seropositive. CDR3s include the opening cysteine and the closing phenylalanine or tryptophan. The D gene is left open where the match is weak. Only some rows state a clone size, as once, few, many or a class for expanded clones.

CASSRDLRSSGANVLTF	TGTGCCAGTTCCCGGGACTTAAGAAGCTCTGGGGCCAACGTCCTGACTTTC	TRBV19	TRBJ2-6	.	.
CASSLGGGPSYEQYF	TGTGCCAGCAGCTTAGGGGGGGGACCCTCCTACGAGCAGTACTTC	TRBV11-3	TRBJ2-7	.	TRBD2
CASSPTGGTEAFF	TGTGCCAGCAGCCCCACAGGGGGAACTGAAGCTTTCTTT	TRBV13	TRBJ1-1	.	TRBD1
CASTRSPRQDGNTIYF	TGTGCCAGCACCCGCTCCCCGAGACAGGACGGAAACACCATATATTTT	TRBV2	TRBJ1-3	.	.
CSVEVWGGVQETQYF	TGCAGCGTTGAGGTCTGGGGAGGGGTACAAGAGACCCAGTACTTC	TRBV29-1	TRBJ2-5	.	TRBD2
CASMAGGSFGYGYTF	TGTGCCAGTATGGCAGGGGGCAGTTTTGGCTATGGCTACACCTTC	TRBV19	TRBJ1-2	.	TRBD1
CASSAGLAVQETQYF	TGTGCCAGCAGTGCGGGACTAGCGGTTCAAGAGACCCAGTACTTC	TRBV6-1	TRBJ2-5	.	TRBD2
CASQTGPGTEAFF	TGTGCCAGCCAGACAGGGCCCGGCACTGAAGCTTTCTTT	TRBV19	TRBJ1-1	.	TRBD1
CASSPVGSSYNEQFF	TGTGCCAGCAGCCCAGTCGGGAGCTCCTACAATGAGCAGTTCTTC	TRBV7-2	TRBJ2-1	.	.
CASSLPPGQGNEKLFF	TGTGCCAGCAGTTTACCGCCGGGACAGGGTAATGAAAAACTGTTTTTT	TRBV27	TRBJ1-4	.	TRBD1
CASSFFQSYGYTF	TGCGCCAGCAGCTTTTTCCAGTCCTATGGCTACACCTTC	TRBV5-1	TRBJ1-2	.	.
CASSPPLGGGYNEQFF	TGCGCCAGCAGCCCCCCGCTGGGGGGGGGCTACAATGAGCAGTTCTTC	TRBV4-1	TRBJ2-1	.	TRBD2
CASSGGGGAPTQYF	TGTGCCAGCAGCGGGGGCGGGGGCGCGCCGACCCAGTACTTC	TRBV7-6	TRBJ2-5	.	.
CASTSPGGYEQYF	TGTGCCAGCACTTCCCCCGGGGGGTACGAGCAGTACTTC	TRBV28	TRBJ2-7	.	TRBD2
CASSPGEGSNEKLFF	TGTGCCAGCAGCCCCGGGGAGGGTAGTAATGAAAAACTGTTTTTT	TRBV6-5	TRBJ1-4	.	.
CASSSQTGTDTGELFF	TGTGCCAGCAGCTCCCAGACAGGGACGGACACCGGGGAGCTGTTTTTT	TRBV9	TRBJ2-2	few	TRBD1
CASSQDSGGRGYGYTF	TGCGCCAGCAGCCAAGATTCGGGCGGGAGGGGGTATGGCTACACCTTC	TRBV4-1	TRBJ1-2	.	.
CASSRGRNTEAFF	TGTGCCAGCAGTCGAGGTCGGAACACTGAAGCTTTCTTT	TRBV6-5	TRBJ1-1	few	.
CASRTSTYEQYF	TGTGCCAGTCGGACTTCGACCTACGAGCAGTACTTC	TRBV5-5	TRBJ2-7	.	.
CASSLTENIQYF	TGCGCCAGCAGCTTGACAGAAAACATTCAGTACTTC	TRBV5-1	TRBJ2-4	.	.
CASSPPGLVYEQYF	TGTGCCAGCAGCCCACCGGGACTAGTCTACGAGCAGTACTTC	TRBV7-2	TRBJ2-7	few	TRBD2
CASSGYGANVLTF	TGTGCCAGCTCAGGGTACGGGGCCAACGTCCTGACTTTC	TRBV25-1	TRBJ2-6	few	.
CASSEFERGHTDTQYF	TGTGCCAGCAGTGAATTTGAGCGGGGGCACACAGATACGCAGTATTTT	TRBV25-1	TRBJ2-3	few	TRBD2
CASSRRGYGYTF	TGTGCCAGCAGTCGGAGGGGCTATGGCTACACCTTC	TRBV28	TRBJ1-2	.	.
CASSPRTGFYEQYF	TGTGCCAGCAGCCCCCGGACAGGGTTCTACGAGCAGTACTTC	TRBV9	TRBJ2-7	.	TRBD1
CASSGKGATEAFF	TGCGCCAGCAGTGGGAAGGGGGCGACTGAAGCTTTCTTT	TRBV10-1	TRBJ1-1	.	TRBD1
CASKIQGDQPQHF	TGTGCCAGCAAAATACAGGGAGATCAGCCCCAGCATTTT	TRBV6-6	TRBJ1-5	.	.